The entry below gives a single T cell receptor (beta chain) sequence along with its context. Its antigen is undetermined. This sample was included in a study of PD-L1 blockade in urothelial cancer. The time point is: pretreatment peripheral blood. This CDR3 is 14 amino acids long. The germline gives CDR1 SGDLS, CDR2 YYNGEE. Trimming shortened V by 4 bases and J by 3 bases, and 14 bases separated the two germline ends. Each PCR had synthetic TCR analog templates added to it as a spike-in. Assay: immunoSEQ multiplex PCR; the TCRdb copy retains only in-frame clones and omits some. The sample consists of some 120,000 clones, less than 85% of them appearing once. Broader study findings: In blood sampled pretreatment, TCR clonality below the median predicted better survival.

The sequence was collected from a man aged 45-60 years with urothelial cancer. The sample consisted of PBMCs, taken around atezolizumab (anti-PD-L1) treatment. This chain connects TRBV9 to TRBJ2-7; D is possibly TRBD2 (5 bases). The CDR3 DNA is TGTGCCAGCAGCCCGCGAGCAGAGGGCTACGAGCAGTACTTC. Translated, it gives CASSPRAEGYEQYF.